A single sample gave rise to the 32 T cell receptor beta chains below, sequenced in a study of blood T cells in healthy people across ages. Alongside a J-beta primer mix, a sample-barcoded 5' primer served in a second PCR lasting about 7 to 12 cycles. TCRdb analysed the 5' RACE reads with MiXCR anew, one entry per CDR3 protein. The data show hundreds of thousands of distinct CDR3 sequences, 58% seen once. The sequenced material came from blood. These receptors originate from a man aged 25-40 years in good health.

The rearrangement joins TRBV11-2 to TRBJ2-5; possible D gene TRBD1, 7 bases. Germline-derived CDR1 and CDR2 are SGHAT and FQNNGV. The V end lost 5 bases, the J end lost 5 bases, and 12 bases lay between the germline ends. This CDR3 spans 13 amino acids. CDR3 loop: CASSVPGGETQYF. The DNA for the CDR3 is TGTGCCAGCAGCGTCCCAGGGGGGGAGACCCAGTACTTC.

This clonotype was counted a few times. This rearrangement joins TRBV4-2 to TRBJ2-7; D perhaps matches TRBD1 (6 bases). CDR1 is LGHNA and CDR2 is YNFKEQ in the germline V gene. V was trimmed by 3 bases and J by 2 bases, leaving 17 bases between them. CDR3 length: 16 amino acids. This CDR3 reads CASSQAQGSSAYEQYF. CDR3 nucleotides: TGTGCCAGCAGCCAGGCACAGGGATCGTCGGCCTACGAGCAGTACTTC.

The gene calls are TRBV5-1 and TRBJ2-3, with 7 positions matching TRBD2. The germline V gene encodes CDR1 SGHRS and CDR2 YFSETQ. V lost 4 bases and J lost 4; bases outside the gene matches: 6. The CDR3 runs to 14 residues. The CDR3 nucleotides are TGCGCCAGCAGCGGCGGGAGTCTTTCAGATACGCAGTATTTT. It codes for CASSGGSLSDTQYF.

The V call is TRBV20-1, the J call TRBJ1-5, with TRBD1 as a possible D gene (6 bases). V shed 3 bases and J shed 3 bases, with 12 bases lying between them. The germline V gene encodes CDR1 DFQATT and CDR2 SNEGSKA (reference sequence). The CDR3 has 14 residues. The CDR3 bases are TGCAGTGCTAGTCGGGGGCGGAACAATCAGCCCCAGCATTTT. Translation: CSASRGRNNQPQHF.

The rearrangement uses TRBV7-9 and TRBJ2-1; 7 bases align to TRBD2. The J call is in doubt because the DNA end fits TRBJ2-7 better. Looked up from germline, CDR1 is SEHNR and CDR2 is FQNEAQ (reference sequence). The CDR3 sequence is 14 residues long. This CDR3 reads CASSFGLVGNEQYF. CDR3 in DNA: TGTGCCAGCAGCTTCGGACTAGTAGGCAATGAGCAGTACTTC.

This clonotype occurred once. The CDR3 coding sequence is TGTGCCAGCAGCTCCATGGCCCGCAATGAGCAGTTCTTC. Encoded protein: CASSSMARNEQFF. The V call is TRBV7-2, the J call TRBJ2-1, with D uncertain. The germline gives CDR1 SGHTA, CDR2 FQGNSA. The CDR3 extends over 13 amino acids. Trimming stripped 4 bases from V and 6 bases from J, with 10 bases between. The complete variable domain, with remaining parts taken from reference TRBV7-2 and TRBJ2-1, reads GAGVSQSPSNKVTEKGKDVELRCDPISGHTALYWYRQSLGQGLEFLIYFQGNSAPDKSGLPSDRFSAERTGGSVSTLTIQRTQQEDSAVYLCASSSMARNEQFFGPGTRLTVL.

The rearrangement uses TRBV27 and TRBJ2-1; D perhaps matches TRBD2 (6 bases). The germline V gene encodes CDR1 MNHEY and CDR2 SMNVEV (reference sequence). V was cut by 4 bases and J by 5 bases, with 6 bases left in between. The CDR3 has 12 residues. DNA of the CDR3: TGTGCCAGCAGTTGGGGGGACAATGAGCAGTTCTTC. It codes for CASSWGDNEQFF.

V is TRBV7-9 and J is TRBJ2-3; weak D call: TRBD2 (5 bases). The CDR3 totals 14 residues. Looked up from germline, CDR1 is SEHNR and CDR2 is FQNEAQ (reference sequence). The CDR3 DNA reads TGTGCAGCGACGGGGAGCCAACGCGCTGATACGCAGTATTTT. Translated, it gives CAATGSQRADTQYF. Full variable domain (rest looked up from reference TRBV7-9 and TRBJ2-3): DTGVSQNPRHKITKRGQNVTFRCDPISEHNRLYWYRQTLGQGPEFLTYFQNEAQLEKSRLLSDRFSAERPKGSFSTLEIQRTEQGDSAMYLCAATGSQRADTQYFGPGTRLTVL.

The rearrangement joins TRBV20-1 to TRBJ2-4, with D possibly being TRBD1 or TRBD2 (5 bases each). This CDR3 spans 14 amino acids. V lost 3 bases and J lost 0, with 9 bases in between. Germline V lookup: CDR1 DFQATT, CDR2 SNEGSKA (reference sequence). This chain's CDR3 is CSASGAEAKNIQYF. DNA of the CDR3: TGCAGTGCTAGCGGGGCCGAAGCCAAAAACATTCAGTACTTC.

The J gene is TRBJ2-5, the V gene TRBV20-1; the match to TRBD1 covers 7 bases. The CDR3 loop spans 14 amino acids. The trim removed 2 bases at V and 5 bases at J, leaving 8 bases unmatched. Per the germline V gene, CDR1 is DFQATT and CDR2 is SNEGSKA (reference sequence). In DNA form, the CDR3 reads TGCAGTGCTAGACGCCGCCAGGGGGTCGAGACCCAGTACTTC. Encoded protein: CSARRRQGVETQYF.

J is TRBJ2-7 and V is TRBV7-8; D is unclear. Trimming took off 4 bases at V and 0 bases at J, with 10 bases between the two ends. Looked up from germline, CDR1 is SGHVS and CDR2 is FQNEAQ. This CDR3 comprises 14 residues. The CDR3 DNA is TGTGCCAGCAGCTCTTCCGAAAACTCCTACGAGCAGTACTTC. This translates into CASSSSENSYEQYF.

This clonotype appeared a few times. This chain links TRBV29-1 with TRBJ2-3; 9 nucleotides match TRBD1. There are 13 residues in the CDR3. V lost 4 bases to trimming and J lost 5 bases; unmatched junction nucleotides: 4. Per the germline V gene, CDR1 is SQVTM and CDR2 is ANQGSEA. In DNA, the CDR3 is TGCAGCGTTGCGCAGGACAGGGGAGATACGCAGTATTTT. Translated, it gives CSVAQDRGDTQYF.

This clonotype was picked up one time. Being one base from a much bigger clone, this may be a read error. This chain links TRBV20-1 with TRBJ2-7; possible D gene TRBD1, 6 bases. This CDR3 has 13 amino acids. Trimming cost V 7 bases and J 6 bases, with 19 bases left between them. In germline, CDR1 is DFQATT, CDR2 SNEGSKA (reference sequence). CDR3 nucleotides: TGCAGTGGCAGGGGCATCGGGGACGGCGAGCAGTACTTC. Its translation is CSGRGIGDGEQYF.

The chain joins TRBV20-1 to TRBJ2-1, with D perhaps TRBD1 (6 bases). Trimming left V 6 bases short and J 3 bases short, with 15 bases between. The CDR3 has 14 amino acids. Germline CDR1 DFQATT, CDR2 SNEGSKA (reference sequence). CDR3: CSALMTGYYNEQFF. The CDR3 DNA reads TGCAGTGCCCTCATGACAGGCTACTACAATGAGCAGTTCTTC.

The chain has TRBV12-3 or TRBV12-4 and TRBJ2-5, with D maybe TRBD1 (6 bases). The end of the DNA aligns better with TRBJ2-7, so the J call may be wrong. This CDR3 spans 15 amino acids. CDR3 amino acids: CASSLWVQGGHEQYF. The CDR3 region has the DNA TGTGCCAGCAGTTTATGGGTACAGGGTGGCCACGAGCAGTACTTC.

J is TRBJ2-2 and V is TRBV25-1; the D gene is possibly TRBD2 (6 bases). The germline gives CDR1 MGHDK, CDR2 SYGVNS. Trimming left V 0 bases short and J 1 base short, with 15 bases between. This CDR3 contains 18 residues. Here the CDR3 DNA reads TGTGCCAGCAGTGAATATCCGAGGAGGGGATTGAACACCGGGGAGCTGTTTTTT. This translates into CASSEYPRRGLNTGELFF.

The chain carries TRBV7-2 and TRBJ1-5, with D perhaps matching TRBD1 (6 bases). The germline V and J ends were trimmed by 1 base and 4 bases, with 17 bases remaining between them. This CDR3 comprises 17 residues. Germline V gives CDR1 SGHTA, CDR2 FQGNSA. In DNA form, the CDR3 reads TGTGCCAGCAGCTTAGGCGGGATAGGGGGGGCGAATCAGCCCCAGCATTTT. Residues: CASSLGGIGGANQPQHF. The full variable domain, its missing parts supplied by reference TRBV7-2 and TRBJ1-5, is GAGVSQSPSNKVTEKGKDVELRCDPISGHTALYWYRQSLGQGLEFLIYFQGNSAPDKSGLPSDRFSAERTGGSVSTLTIQRTQQEDSAVYLCASSLGGIGGANQPQHFGDGTRLSIL.

V is TRBV19 and J is TRBJ2-1, with 11 bases that match TRBD1. CDR3 length: 20 residues. From germline, CDR1 is LNHDA and CDR2 SQIVND (reference sequence). The V segment lost 4 bases and the J segment 8 bases; nucleotides outside the gene matches: 22. In nucleotides, the CDR3 is TGTGCCAGTAGTAGGTCGGGGACAGGGGGTAGCGGGAGAGGTTTCGATGAGCAGTTCTTC. Amino acid sequence: CASSRSGTGGSGRGFDEQFF.

The V gene is TRBV28, the J gene TRBJ2-7; D is perhaps TRBD1 (6 bases). CDR1 is MDHEN and CDR2 is SYDVKM in the germline V gene. The CDR3 consists of 17 residues. V shed 4 bases and J shed 0 bases, with 19 bases lying between them. The CDR3 DNA is TGTGCCAGCAGTTCCCGTTACCGGGACACGAGCTCCTACGAGCAGTACTTC. Amino acids: CASSSRYRDTSSYEQYF.

The chain has TRBV12-3 or TRBV12-4 and TRBJ1-1, with D perhaps TRBD1 (5 bases). The CDR3 covers 13 residues. The V end lost 8 bases, the J end lost 4 bases, and 14 bases lay between the germline ends. As DNA, the CDR3 is TGTGCCAGCGACCGAGGGGTCACCACTGAAGCTTTCTTT. Encoded protein: CASDRGVTTEAFF.

This clonotype was found a few times. V is TRBV12-3 or TRBV12-4 and J is TRBJ1-2; tentatively, D is TRBD1 (6 bases). CDR3 length: 18 amino acids. The germline V and J ends were trimmed by 2 bases and 0 bases, with 19 bases remaining between them. The CDR3 bases are TGTGCCAGCAGTTTAAATCGACCGGGACAACAGACTAACTATGGCTACACCTTC. Amino acids: CASSLNRPGQQTNYGYTF.

V usage is TRBV3-1 and J usage is TRBJ2-1; D is unclear. V was cut by 0 bases and J by 10 bases, with 13 bases left in between. The CDR3 length is 14 residues. From germline, CDR1 is LGHDT and CDR2 YNNKEL (reference sequence). The CDR3 nucleotides are TGTGCCAGCAGCCAAGATACCCAGTCCGGCGAGCAGTTCTTC. Its protein is CASSQDTQSGEQFF.

On this clonotype itself: A read error may account for a junction end that differs from germline. The rearrangement joins TRBV28 to TRBJ2-1; D unclear. The CDR3 is 14 residues long. Germline loops: CDR1 MDHEN, CDR2 SYDVKM. The CDR3 region has the DNA TGTGCCACCAGTCGCGAGAACCCCTGCAATGAGCAGTTCTTC. Residues: CATSRENPCNEQFF. Supplemented by reference TRBV28 and TRBJ2-1, the full variable domain reads DVKVTQSSRYLVKRTGEKVFLECVQDMDHENMFWYRQDPGLGLRLIYFSYDVKMKEKGDIPEGYSVSREKKERFSLILESASTNQTSMYLCATSRENPCNEQFFGPGTRLTVL.

This clonotype was seen repeatedly, ten times or more. The rearrangement uses TRBV10-3 and TRBJ2-1; a possible D gene is TRBD1 (6 bases). Germline V gene lookup returns CDR1 ENHRY and CDR2 SYGVKD. Between the trimmed V and J ends, which lost 5 bases and 0 bases, there was a span of 20 bases. The CDR3 contains 18 residues. The DNA of the CDR3 is TGTGCCATCAGTACAATACCCAGGGGCCCCAGCTCCTACAATGAGCAGTTCTTC. Translation gives CAISTIPRGPSSYNEQFF.

J is TRBJ2-1 and V is TRBV7-3; tentative D call: TRBD2 (7 bases). The CDR3 totals 15 residues. Germline assignment: CDR1 SGHTA and CDR2 FQGTGA. V lost 5 bases and J 1 base, leaving 12 bases between the germline ends. The CDR3 spells CASSEQGGSYNEQFF. The CDR3 DNA is TGTGCCAGCAGCGAACAGGGAGGGTCCTACAATGAGCAGTTCTTC.

The chain couples TRBV15 to TRBJ2-1; D remains ambiguous. The CDR3 extends over 12 amino acids. The V and J ends lost 3 bases and 6 bases respectively, with 6 bases between them. The germline V gene encodes CDR1 LNHNV and CDR2 YYDKDF (reference sequence). The CDR3 region has the DNA TGTGCCACCAGCAGGGAGTCCAATGAGCAGTTCTTC. Translation gives CATSRESNEQFF.

This chain joins TRBV25-1 and TRBJ2-1; D is possibly TRBD2 (5 bases). Germline assignment: CDR1 MGHDK and CDR2 SYGVNS. The CDR3 is 11 amino acids. V lost 8 bases to trimming and J lost 6 bases, with 8 bases between them. CDR3 sequence (DNA): TGTGCCAGCTGGGCGGGCAATGAGCAGTTCTTC. It specifies CASWAGNEQFF.

In nucleotides, the CDR3 is TGTGCCAGCAGCCCCCGGGACAGGGGGTCGGACGAGCAGTACTTC. It specifies CASSPRDRGSDEQYF. The gene calls are TRBV3-1 and TRBJ2-7, with 11 nucleotides matching TRBD1. Germline CDR1 LGHDT, CDR2 YNNKEL (reference sequence). With 4 bases clipped from V and 5 bases from J, the junction kept 7 bases outside the gene matches. The CDR3 extends over 15 amino acids.

The chain couples TRBV20-1 to TRBJ1-5, with D hard to call. The germline CDR1 and CDR2 sequences are DFQATT and SNEGSKA (reference sequence). Trimming removed 3 bases from V and 2 bases from J, with 11 bases in between. CDR3 length: 14 residues. The CDR3 reads CSASSAGGNQPQHF. The DNA for the CDR3 is TGCAGTGCTAGTTCCGCGGGAGGCAATCAGCCCCAGCATTTT.

The chain has TRBV12-3 or TRBV12-4 and TRBJ2-7; 7 bases fit TRBD1. The CDR3 runs to 16 residues. The V gene end was trimmed by 3 bases and the J gene end by 4 bases; junction bases not matched to a gene: 12. In DNA, the CDR3 is TGTGCCAGCAGTTTCGGGACAGAAAGGAGGCGATACGAGCAGTACTTC. This encodes CASSFGTERRRYEQYF.

This clonotype was counted between two and nine times. V usage is TRBV29-1 and J usage is TRBJ2-1, with TRBD1 matching 7 bases. This CDR3 has 15 residues. V was clipped by 7 bases and J by 2 bases; unmatched bases: 11. Looked up from germline, CDR1 is SQVTM and CDR2 is ANQGSEA. CDR3 in amino acids: CSASTGEGTYNEQFF. In DNA, the CDR3 is TGCAGCGCATCAACAGGGGAAGGTACCTACAATGAGCAGTTCTTC.

This rearrangement joins TRBV12-3 or TRBV12-4 to TRBJ2-1; 10 bases line up with TRBD2. Losses at the gene ends were 8 bases for V and 7 bases for J; bases not matched to a gene: 11. The CDR3 consists of 15 residues. The CDR3 region has the DNA TGTGCCAGCGGCCTGGGGCTAGCGGGAGCTAATGAGCAGTTCTTC. It yields the protein CASGLGLAGANEQFF.